One and the same sample provided the 30 T cell receptor beta chains below, sequenced in a study of long-term antiretroviral therapy in people with HIV. Version v3.0 of the immunoSEQ assay was performed at survey level. TCRdb's table, derived via immunoSEQ multiplex PCR, lists solely in-frame clones and lacks some. The sample records 15,000 to 20,000 clones, 80% to 90% being singletons. The starting material was unsorted PBMCs, obtained 0.3 years after starting antiretroviral therapy. The receptor source for this set is a man between 18 and 29 years old with HIV.

The chain joins TRBV6-1 to TRBJ2-3, with a possible D match to TRBD1 (8 bases). The CDR3 is made up of 15 amino acids. Germline lookup yields CDR1 MNHNS and CDR2 SASEGT. Trimming removed 4 bases from V and 6 bases from J, with 17 bases in between. The CDR3 nucleotides read TGTGCCAGCAGTGTTACAGGGGGGAGGGTGGATACGCAGTATTTT. Translating gives CASSVTGGRVDTQYF.

The chain is built from TRBV10-3 and TRBJ1-4; D call uncertain. The CDR3 length is 12 residues. Germline V lookup: CDR1 ENHRY, CDR2 SYGVKD. Trimming cost V 8 bases and J 5 bases, with 9 bases left between them. The CDR3, as DNA: TGTGCCATCGGAATACCCAATGAAAAACTGTTTTTT. Its translation is CAIGIPNEKLFF.

This sequence joins TRBV18 and TRBJ1-2; the D is unclear. The CDR3 runs 13 residues. Trimming took off 3 bases at V and 3 bases at J, with 8 bases between the two ends. The V gene's germline CDR1 is KGHSH and CDR2 LQKENI. The CDR3 reads CASSPDGDYGYTF. The CDR3 DNA reads TGTGCCAGCTCACCCGATGGGGACTATGGCTACACCTTC.

The chain carries TRBV28 and TRBJ1-1; D not resolved. The CDR3 extends over 13 amino acids. CDR1 and CDR2 (germline): MDHEN, SYDVKM. CDR3 residues: CATAYNGDTEAFF. For the CDR3, the DNA is TGTGCTACAGCCTACAACGGGGATACTGAAGCTTTCTTT. Using reference TRBV28 and TRBJ1-1 for the parts outside the CDR3, the full variable domain is DVKVTQSSRYLVKRTGEKVFLECVQDMDHENMFWYRQDPGLGLRLIYFSYDVKMKEKGDIPEGYSVSREKKERFSLILESASTNQTSMYLCATAYNGDTEAFFGQGTRLTVV.

This rearrangement joins TRBV6-5 to TRBJ1-6, with D perhaps TRBD1 (5 bases). Trimming stripped 5 bases from V and 9 bases from J, with 11 bases between. The length of the CDR3 is 13 residues. Germline-derived CDR1 and CDR2 are MNHEY and SVGAGI. CDR3 coding DNA: TGTGCCAGCAGTCCCGGGGGGGGTTCACCCCTCCACTTT. It translates to CASSPGGGSPLHF.

The chain employs TRBV11-2 and TRBJ2-2; no clear D gene. Trimming stripped 3 bases from V and 3 bases from J, with 14 bases between. The CDR3 is made up of 16 amino acids. In germline, CDR1 is SGHAT, CDR2 FQNNGV. In nucleotides, the CDR3 is TGTGCCAGCAGCTTGCGGCTGGGTCGGGACACCGGGGAGCTGTTTTTT. Translation: CASSLRLGRDTGELFF.

The rearrangement links TRBV7-9 to TRBJ1-5, with D unclear. Germline assignment: CDR1 SEHNR and CDR2 FQNEAQ (reference sequence). The CDR3 covers 14 residues. V lost 5 bases and J lost 2, with 10 bases in between. The CDR3 region has the DNA TGTGCCAGCAGCCCGCAGGACCGCAATCAGCCCCAGCATTTT. Protein product: CASSPQDRNQPQHF.

The chain couples TRBV27 to TRBJ2-3; D uncertain. The V end was cut by 6 bases, the J end by 2 bases, with 15 bases between. This CDR3 has 15 residues. From germline, CDR1 is MNHEY and CDR2 SMNVEV (reference sequence). The CDR3 DNA follows: TGTGCCAGCAGCCATAACCAGGATGACACAGATACGCAGTATTTT. Translation gives CASSHNQDDTDTQYF.

The chain employs TRBV6-5 and TRBJ1-5, with TRBD1 matching over 9 bases. CDR1 and CDR2 from the germline V gene are MNHEY and SVGAGI. The trim removed 0 bases at V and 5 bases at J, leaving 2 bases unmatched. The CDR3 has 15 residues. Here the CDR3 DNA reads TGTGCCAGCAGTTACTCACAGGGGGCTGATCAGCCCCAGCATTTT. Amino acids: CASSYSQGADQPQHF.

This clone was detected only once. The chain is built from TRBV5-1 and TRBJ2-1; the D gene is possibly TRBD2 (6 bases). Germline V gene sequence: CDR1 SGHRS, CDR2 YFSETQ. The length of the CDR3 is 15 residues. V was cut by 3 bases and J by 0 bases, with 10 bases left in between. The DNA of the CDR3 is TGCGCCAGCAGCTCTCGGGAGAGCTCCTACAATGAGCAGTTCTTC. Amino acids: CASSSRESSYNEQFF.

The V gene is TRBV6-6, the J gene TRBJ1-1; tentative D call: TRBD1 (5 bases). In germline, CDR1 is MNHNY, CDR2 SVGAGI (reference sequence). The CDR3 has 16 amino acids. Trimming shortened V by 0 bases and J by 0 bases, and 11 bases separated the two germline ends. This CDR3 reads CASSYSPGSVNTEAFF. In nucleotides, the CDR3 is TGTGCCAGCAGTTACTCGCCAGGGTCGGTGAACACTGAAGCTTTCTTT.

This clone was counted between two and nine times. CDR3 sequence (DNA): TGTGCCAGCAGTGAAGGGTTAAATTCCTACAATGAGCAGTTCTTC. Translated, it gives CASSEGLNSYNEQFF. The V call is TRBV2, the J call TRBJ2-1, with D uncertain. The CDR3 extends over 15 amino acids. The V gene lost 1 base and the J gene lost 1 base, with 8 bases spanning the gap. CDR1 is SNHLY and CDR2 is FYNNEI in the germline V gene. Full variable domain (remainder filled in from reference TRBV2 and TRBJ2-1): EPEVTQTPSHQVTQMGQEVILRCVPISNHLYFYWYRQILGQKVEFLVSFYNNEISEKSEIFDDQFSVERPDGSNFTLKIRSTKLEDSAMYFCASSEGLNSYNEQFFGPGTRLTVL.

The chain joins TRBV28 to TRBJ1-2; 8 bases match TRBD1. The CDR3 totals 16 residues. J lost 0 bases, V lost 7 bases, and 10 bases had no gene match. Germline loops: CDR1 MDHEN, CDR2 SYDVKM. CDR3 in amino acids: CASTDQGAGANYGYTF. The CDR3 region has the DNA TGTGCCAGCACTGACCAGGGGGCGGGAGCTAACTATGGCTACACCTTC.

The chain links TRBV15 to TRBJ1-6, with D hard to call. The CDR3 is made up of 15 amino acids. CDR1 is LNHNV and CDR2 is YYDKDF in the germline V gene (reference sequence). With 1 base removed from V and 7 bases from J, the gap between germline ends came to 11 bases. The DNA of the CDR3 is TGTGCCACCAGCAGAGGTCAGACGATCAATTCACCCCTCCACTTT. Its translation: CATSRGQTINSPLHF.

This clone is medium-sized in the sample. The chain couples TRBV28 to TRBJ1-3; 8 bases match TRBD1. Trimming cost V 5 bases and J 4 bases; bases outside gene matches: 7. Germline loops: CDR1 MDHEN, CDR2 SYDVKM. This CDR3 region has 15 residues. For the CDR3, the DNA is TGTGCCAGCAGTCCCTCGGACAGGGCCGGAAACACCATATATTTT. Its translation is CASSPSDRAGNTIYF.

The rearrangement joins TRBV30 to TRBJ1-3; D is undetermined. Germline assignment: CDR1 GTSNPN and CDR2 SVGIG (reference sequence). The CDR3 has 15 amino acids. V was shortened by 4 bases and J by 3 bases, with 16 bases between the two germline ends. The CDR3 loop is CAWTPGRGFGNTIYF. The CDR3 DNA follows: TGTGCCTGGACCCCCGGGCGCGGATTTGGAAACACCATATATTTT.

The CDR3 sequence is CASSLGPHEQFF. For the CDR3, the DNA is TGTGCCAGCAGTTTGGGACCCCATGAGCAGTTCTTC. The chain recombines TRBV27 with TRBJ2-1; D could derive from TRBD1 or TRBD2 (5 bases each). CDR3 length equals 12 residues. Germline CDR1 is MNHEY and CDR2 is SMNVEV (reference sequence). V was shortened by 3 bases and J by 8 bases, with 8 bases between the two germline ends.

The CDR3 loop reads CASSSPLNRERYNEQFF. CDR3 DNA sequence: TGCGCCAGCAGCTCCCCCCTTAACAGGGAGAGGTACAATGAGCAGTTCTTC. V gene TRBV5-1 combines with J gene TRBJ2-1; D may be TRBD1 (6 bases). The CDR3 is made up of 17 amino acids. The germline V gene has CDR1 SGHRS and CDR2 YFSETQ. V lost 3 bases, J lost 4 bases, and 20 bases lay in between.

The rearrangement uses TRBV29-1 and TRBJ2-3; D not resolved. CDR1 is SQVTM, CDR2 ANQGSEA, per germline. With 7 bases removed from V and 6 bases from J, the gap between germline ends came to 8 bases. The CDR3 totals 10 residues. Here the CDR3 DNA reads TGCAGCGCCAAAGGTGATACGCAGTATTTT. As protein: CSAKGDTQYF.

The CDR3 DNA follows: TGTGCCAGCAGCGTAGGCGGACAGGGGTACACCGGGGAGCTGTTTTTT. Protein sequence: CASSVGGQGYTGELFF. The gene calls are TRBV9 and TRBJ2-2; 9 nucleotides line up with TRBD1. This CDR3 is built from 16 residues. CDR1 SGDLS and CDR2 YYNGEE come from the germline V gene. V lost 0 bases, J lost 3 bases, and 3 bases stayed unmatched.

The genes are TRBV11-2 and TRBJ1-2, with D uncertain. CDR1 SGHAT and CDR2 FQNNGV come from the germline V gene. The CDR3 consists of 11 residues. V lost 3 bases, J lost 8 bases, and 7 bases lay in between. The CDR3 loop is CASSFRGGYTF. The CDR3 DNA follows: TGTGCCAGCAGCTTCAGAGGGGGCTACACCTTC.

V is TRBV2 and J is TRBJ1-6, with 8 positions matching TRBD1. J lost 12 bases, V lost 4 bases, and 11 bases had no gene match. The V gene's germline CDR1 is SNHLY and CDR2 FYNNEI. The CDR3 has 15 amino acids. CDR3 in DNA: TGTGCCAGCAGTGTAGGACAGGGTGGTGGTCTACCCCTCCACTTT. Translation: CASSVGQGGGLPLHF.

The chain has TRBV5-1 and TRBJ2-1; 11 bases map to TRBD2. CDR3 size: 16 residues. With 4 bases clipped from V and 7 bases from J, the junction kept 10 bases outside the gene matches. Germline assignment: CDR1 SGHRS and CDR2 YFSETQ. DNA for the CDR3: TGCGCCAGCAGCCCCAGCCCTAGCGGGGGGCGGAATGAGCAGTTCTTC. Translated: CASSPSPSGGRNEQFF.

The sample holds a few counts of this clone. The J gene is TRBJ1-1, the V gene TRBV18, with D perhaps TRBD1 (6 bases). Germline V gene data show CDR1 as KGHSH and CDR2 as LQKENI. The germline V and J ends were trimmed by 3 bases and 2 bases, with 13 bases remaining between them. CDR3 size: 15 residues. CDR3 DNA: TGTGCCAGCTCACCCGAACAGGGACTTAACACTGAAGCTTTCTTT. Protein sequence: CASSPEQGLNTEAFF.

This chain uses TRBV20-1 with TRBJ2-5; D gene unclear. Germline V gene sequence: CDR1 DFQATT, CDR2 SNEGSKA (reference sequence). Trimming removed 5 bases at V and 4 bases at J, with 8 bases between. The CDR3 extends over 11 amino acids. CDR3 region: CSALSRETQYF. In nucleotides, the CDR3 is TGCAGTGCTCTAAGTAGAGAGACCCAGTACTTC.

CDR3 sequence reads: CASSLRVRGTTGELFF. The CDR3 bases are TGTGCCAGCAGTCTTCGCGTCAGGGGAACCACGGGGGAGCTGTTTTTT. The V and J genes are TRBV27 and TRBJ2-2; D perhaps matches TRBD1 (6 bases). Germline assignment: CDR1 MNHEY and CDR2 SMNVEV (reference sequence). The V end was cut by 5 bases, the J end by 8 bases, with 21 bases between. The CDR3 has 16 residues.

CDR3 sequence: CASSRDSPQHF. CDR3 coding DNA: TGTGCCAGCAGTCGAGACAGTCCCCAGCATTTT. The chain is built from TRBV28 and TRBJ1-5; weak D call: TRBD1 (5 bases). The ends were cut back, 5 bases at V and 10 bases at J, with 9 bases in the middle. Germline V gene data show CDR1 as MDHEN and CDR2 as SYDVKM. CDR3 length: 11 residues.

The chain links TRBV7-3 to TRBJ2-5; no clear D. V gave up 5 bases and J gave up 1 base, with 8 bases separating them. Germline CDR1 reads SGHTA; CDR2 reads FQGTGA. The CDR3 is made up of 13 amino acids. In DNA form, the CDR3 reads TGTGCCAGCAGCCGGACCACCCAAGAGACCCAGTACTTC. Protein product: CASSRTTQETQYF. The full variable domain, completed using reference TRBV7-3 and TRBJ2-5, is GAGVSQTPSNKVTEKGKYVELRCDPISGHTALYWYRQSLGQGPEFLIYFQGTGAADDSGLPNDRFFAVRPEGSVSTLKIQRTERGDSAVYLCASSRTTQETQYFGPGTRLLVL.

The chain combines TRBV30 with TRBJ1-3, with 7 bases matching TRBD1. The trim removed 2 bases at V and 4 bases at J, leaving 8 bases unmatched. There are 15 residues in the CDR3. The germline CDR1 and CDR2 sequences are GTSNPN and SVGIG (reference sequence). The CDR3 loop reads CAWSIGQAGGNTIYF. The CDR3 nucleotides are TGTGCCTGGAGTATAGGACAGGCAGGGGGAAACACCATATATTTT.

The genes are TRBV27 and TRBJ1-1; D call uncertain. Germline V gives CDR1 MNHEY, CDR2 SMNVEV (reference sequence). V was shortened by 6 bases and J by 4 bases, with 12 bases between the two germline ends. This CDR3 comprises 13 residues. The CDR3 reads CASSRRGSTEAFF. Written as DNA, the CDR3 is TGTGCCAGCAGCCGGCGGGGATCCACTGAAGCTTTCTTT.